The 24 T cell receptor beta chains in this list originate from one sample, sequenced in a study of blood T cell repertoires in COVID-19. The repertoire was sequenced with immunoSEQ multiplex PCR; TCRdb's copy has only in-frame clones and lacks some. The profile shows some 32,000 clones, around nine tenths of them singletons. Sequences were obtained from peripheral blood. Every receptor here comes from a man in his sixties with active COVID-19.

This chain links TRBV29-1 with TRBJ1-2; 8 nucleotides line up with TRBD1. Germline trimming cut 4 bases from V and 8 bases from J; bases unmatched to any gene: 12. In germline, CDR1 is SQVTM, CDR2 ANQGSEA. CDR3 length: 14 amino acids. This chain's CDR3 is CSVVGTGRIGGYTF. The CDR3 bases are TGCAGCGTTGTGGGGACAGGACGAATAGGGGGCTACACCTTC.

The sample holds a few counts of this clone. The chain joins TRBV14 to TRBJ1-1; possibly TRBD1 for D (5 bases). Germline loops: CDR1 SGHDN, CDR2 FVKESK. The CDR3 runs 12 residues. Trimming removed 8 bases at V and 1 base at J, with 8 bases between. CDR3 in DNA: TGTGCCAGCGGACAAACGAACACTGAAGCTTTCTTT. Translation: CASGQTNTEAFF.

V and J are TRBV3-1 (or the pseudogene TRBV3-2) and TRBJ2-5; D not certain. This CDR3 has 16 amino acids. Germline V CDR1 and CDR2: LGHDT, YNNKEL (reference sequence). Trimming took 0 bases from V and 2 from J, leaving 13 bases between them. CDR3 sequence reads: CASSQDMRGPQETQYF. CDR3 sequence (DNA): TGTGCCAGCAGCCAAGATATGAGAGGCCCTCAAGAGACCCAGTACTTC.

This clone appeared a single time. This rearrangement joins TRBV7-9 to TRBJ2-1; no firm D call. In germline, CDR1 is SEHNR, CDR2 FQNEAQ (reference sequence). This CDR3 is built from 11 residues. The ends were cut back, 5 bases at V and 8 bases at J, with 7 bases in the middle. The CDR3 loop reads CASSREYEQFF. The CDR3 DNA reads TGTGCCAGCAGCCGCGAATATGAGCAGTTCTTC.

J is TRBJ2-7 and V is TRBV10-3; 9 nucleotides agree with TRBD1. This CDR3 region has 12 residues. Germline V lookup: CDR1 ENHRY, CDR2 SYGVKD. The ends lost 6 bases at V and 10 bases at J; junction bases unmatched: 7. The CDR3 protein is CAIRGQGETQYF. DNA for the CDR3: TGTGCCATCAGGGGACAGGGAGAGACACAGTACTTC.

This chain joins TRBV11-2 and TRBJ2-1, with D perhaps TRBD1 (6 bases). The V end was cut by 5 bases, the J end by 8 bases, with 19 bases between. The CDR3 totals 15 residues. From germline, CDR1 is SGHAT and CDR2 FQNNGV. Here the CDR3 DNA reads TGTGCCAGCAGCGTACAGGGTGTTGTCGTTTATGAGCAGTTCTTC. Translation: CASSVQGVVVYEQFF.

In DNA form, the CDR3 reads TGTGCCAGCAGCTCACCGGGACAGGGCTTCGAGCAGTACTTC. This sequence encodes CASSSPGQGFEQYF. The chain links TRBV28 to TRBJ2-7; 9 bases align to TRBD1. With V trimmed by 6 bases and J by 6 bases, 9 bases remained unmatched. Germline loops: CDR1 MDHEN, CDR2 SYDVKM. The CDR3 is 14 amino acids.

This clone was recorded a few times. This chain connects TRBV7-2 to TRBJ2-5; 10 bases are a match to TRBD2. CDR1 SGHTA and CDR2 FQGNSA come from the germline V gene. V lost 4 bases, J lost 5 bases, and 10 bases stayed unmatched. The length of the CDR3 is 16 residues. Written as DNA, the CDR3 is TGTGCCAGCAGCTCCAGAGCGGGGGGGCGAGGTGAGACCCAGTACTTC. Protein sequence: CASSSRAGGRGETQYF.

The rearrangement uses TRBV3-1 (or the pseudogene TRBV3-2) and TRBJ1-2, with 7 bases identical to TRBD1. The V segment lost 0 bases and the J segment 8 bases; nucleotides outside the gene matches: 15. Germline V gene lookup returns CDR1 LGHDT and CDR2 YNNKEL (reference sequence). This CDR3 has 17 residues. The CDR3 protein is CASSQDYRDSLRQGYTF. CDR3 DNA: TGTGCCAGCAGCCAAGATTACCGGGACAGCCTTAGACAAGGCTACACCTTC.

The chain carries TRBV19 and TRBJ2-1, with TRBD2 as a possible D gene (5 bases). V shed 10 bases and J shed 7 bases, with 20 bases lying between them. The CDR3 consists of 14 residues. Germline V gene data show CDR1 as LNHDA and CDR2 as SQIVND (reference sequence). In nucleotides, the CDR3 is TGTGCCACTAGACGCCAGCGGACGGGGAATGAGCAGTTCTTC. Encoded protein: CATRRQRTGNEQFF.

The rearrangement uses TRBV4-1 and TRBJ1-5; D remains ambiguous. The CDR3 covers 15 residues. The germline V gene has CDR1 MGHRA and CDR2 YSYEKL. Between the trimmed V and J ends, which lost 1 base and 7 bases, there was a span of 14 bases. This chain's CDR3 is CASSQVESAGQPQHF. The CDR3 region has the DNA TGCGCCAGCAGCCAAGTGGAAAGTGCAGGACAGCCCCAGCATTTT.

This chain joins TRBV9 and TRBJ2-7, with TRBD1 matching 9 bases. The CDR3 runs to 14 residues. V dropped 0 bases and J dropped 5; count of bases not matched to a gene: 3. Germline CDR1 and CDR2: SGDLS and YYNGEE. The CDR3 region is CASSVGDRVHEQYF. For the CDR3, the DNA is TGTGCCAGCAGCGTAGGGGACAGGGTCCACGAGCAGTACTTC.

In its sample, this clone was seen once. V is TRBV7-2 and J is TRBJ1-3; D call uncertain. CDR1 and CDR2 from the germline V gene are SGHTA and FQGNSA. The V end lost 6 bases, the J end lost 2 bases, and 14 bases lay between the germline ends. The CDR3 spans 15 residues. CDR3 in amino acids: CASSYNAPPGNTIYF. CDR3 nucleotide sequence: TGTGCCAGCAGTTACAATGCCCCTCCTGGAAACACCATATATTTT. The entire variable domain, with the rest obtained from reference TRBV7-2 and TRBJ1-3, is as follows: GAGVSQSPSNKVTEKGKDVELRCDPISGHTALYWYRQSLGQGLEFLIYFQGNSAPDKSGLPSDRFSAERTGGSVSTLTIQRTQQEDSAVYLCASSYNAPPGNTIYFGEGSWLTVV.

The chain carries TRBV4-3 and TRBJ1-4, with 8 bases lining up with TRBD1. The length of the CDR3 is 14 residues. The V segment lost 6 bases and the J segment 4 bases; nucleotides outside the gene matches: 4. Germline V gives CDR1 LGHNA, CDR2 YSLEER. Here the CDR3 reads CASSPDRGNEKLFF. In DNA form, the CDR3 reads TGCGCCAGCAGTCCCGACAGGGGTAATGAAAAACTGTTTTTT.

The chain is built from TRBV5-1 and TRBJ1-1; D gene uncertain. Germline assignment: CDR1 SGHRS and CDR2 YFSETQ. CDR3 length equals 13 residues. V dropped 0 bases and J dropped 4 bases, with 7 bases sitting between them. This CDR3 is CASSLAGSTEAFF. DNA for the CDR3: TGCGCCAGCAGCTTGGCTGGGAGCACTGAAGCTTTCTTT.

The CDR3 nucleotides are TGTGCTAGTGGTCTAGGGGGCTGGAACACTGAAGCTTTCTTT. This codes for CASGLGGWNTEAFF. The V gene is TRBV12-5, the J gene TRBJ1-1, with 7 bases lining up with TRBD1. CDR1 and CDR2 (germline): LGHNT, FRNRAP. V shed 5 bases, J shed 1 base, and the junction held 4 bases outside the gene matches. This CDR3 contains 14 residues. The entire variable domain, with the rest obtained from reference TRBV12-5 and TRBJ1-1, is as follows: DARVTQTPRHKVTEMGQEVTMRCQPILGHNTVFWYRQTMMQGLELLAYFRNRAPLDDSGMPKDRFSAEMPDATLATLKIQPSEPRDSAVYFCASGLGGWNTEAFFGQGTRLTVV.

The chain links TRBV2 to TRBJ1-4; the match to TRBD1 covers 8 bases. The CDR3 sequence is 16 residues long. The germline gives CDR1 SNHLY, CDR2 FYNNEI. V trimming: 0 bases; J trimming: 7 bases; junction bases outside the gene matches: 7. CDR3 nucleotides: TGTGCCAGCAGTGAAGCGCTAGGACAGGGTCCTGAAAAACTGTTTTTT. Translation: CASSEALGQGPEKLFF. Full variable domain (remainder filled in from reference TRBV2 and TRBJ1-4): EPEVTQTPSHQVTQMGQEVILRCVPISNHLYFYWYRQILGQKVEFLVSFYNNEISEKSEIFDDQFSVERPDGSNFTLKIRSTKLEDSAMYFCASSEALGQGPEKLFFGSGTQLSVL.

V and J are TRBV12-3 or TRBV12-4 and TRBJ2-1, with TRBD2 matching over 10 bases. V shed 6 bases and J 8 bases; nucleotides not matched to a gene: 4. The CDR3 sequence is 13 residues long. In DNA form, the CDR3 reads TGTGCCAGCAGACCCGGACTAGCGGATGAGCAGTTCTTC. Translated, it gives CASRPGLADEQFF.

The chain employs TRBV7-6 and TRBJ2-3; 8 bases are a match to TRBD2. J gave up 1 base and V 6 bases, and 9 bases lay outside the gene matches. This CDR3 has 16 residues. The germline V gene has CDR1 SGHVS and CDR2 FNYEAQ. The CDR3 sequence: CASSLAGSGGTDTQYF. The CDR3, as DNA: TGTGCCAGCAGTCTAGCCGGTAGCGGGGGCACAGATACGCAGTATTTT.

This chain uses TRBV9 with TRBJ2-3; no definite D call. Between the trimmed V and J ends, which lost 4 bases and 3 bases, there was a span of 12 bases. This CDR3 has 14 amino acids. The V gene's germline CDR1 is SGDLS and CDR2 YYNGEE. The CDR3 region has the DNA TGTGCCAGCAGCCCGAGTACCATGACAGATACGCAGTATTTT. Protein product: CASSPSTMTDTQYF.

In DNA form, the CDR3 reads TGTGCCAGCAGCCGACCCCGTGAGGGGGACCCCTACGAGCAGTACTTC. It yields the protein CASSRPREGDPYEQYF. The genes are TRBV5-6 and TRBJ2-7; TRBD1 might be the D (6 bases). There are 16 residues in the CDR3. Deletions cut 4 bases from V and 2 bases from J, with 19 bases between. Germline CDR1 is SGHDT and CDR2 is YYEEEE.

The rearrangement links TRBV10-2 to TRBJ2-1; 8 bases match TRBD1. The CDR3 contains 13 residues. V lost 6 bases, J lost 6 bases, and 4 bases stayed unmatched. In germline, CDR1 is WSHSY, CDR2 SAAADI. CDR3 loop: CASSGQGGNEQFF. In nucleotides, the CDR3 is TGCGCCAGCAGCGGACAGGGAGGCAATGAGCAGTTCTTC.

The gene calls are TRBV7-2 and TRBJ2-5; 8 bases line up with TRBD2. The ends lost 5 bases at V and 0 bases at J; junction bases unmatched: 11. This CDR3 is built from 17 residues. From germline, CDR1 is SGHTA and CDR2 FQGNSA. The CDR3 DNA sequence: TGTGCCAGCAGCCCCGGCGTAGCGGGATGGTACCAAGAGACCCAGTACTTC. It yields the protein CASSPGVAGWYQETQYF.

J is TRBJ2-7 and V is TRBV6-5, with D possibly matching TRBD1 (5 bases). Germline V gene data show CDR1 as MNHEY and CDR2 as SVGAGI. Trimming pared 9 bases from V and 7 bases from J, leaving 19 bases between. The CDR3 is 13 residues long. CDR3 in amino acids: CASRRPTDQEQYF. The CDR3 coding sequence is TGTGCCAGTCGGCGACCGACAGATCAGGAGCAGTACTTC.